A single sample gave rise to the 6 T cell receptor beta chains below, sequenced in a study of PD-1 blockade in classical Hodgkin lymphoma. All trial patients relapsed after autologous stem cell transplantation. Clones were sequenced by immunoSEQ multiplex PCR, and TCRdb holds only the in-frame ones, with some missing. The data show some 41,000 clones, around 78% seen once. Sample: peripheral blood mononuclear cells (PBMCs), taken at baseline. The source of these receptors is a human donor with classical Hodgkin lymphoma.

The CDR3 loop is CASSSFGSGADTQYF. The DNA of the CDR3 is TGTGCCAGCAGCTCCTTCGGGAGCGGGGCAGATACGCAGTATTTT. The chain joins TRBV7-2 to TRBJ2-3; TRBD2 aligns across 7 bases. Germline V gene sequence: CDR1 SGHTA, CDR2 FQGNSA. V shed 4 bases, J shed 4 bases, and the junction held 8 bases outside the gene matches. CDR3 length: 15 amino acids.

This chain links TRBV4-2 with TRBJ1-2; 9 bases are shared with TRBD1. Germline V CDR1 and CDR2: LGHNA, YNFKEQ. The trim removed 1 base at V and 3 bases at J, leaving 3 bases unmatched. The CDR3 is made up of 15 amino acids. The CDR3 region has the DNA TGTGCCAGCAGCCAAGGCGACAGGGGGGACTATGGCTACACCTTC. Its translation: CASSQGDRGDYGYTF.

The chain carries TRBV28 and TRBJ2-1; D is ambiguous. V lost 1 base to trimming and J lost 2 bases, with 15 bases between them. There are 17 residues in the CDR3. Germline V lookup: CDR1 MDHEN, CDR2 SYDVKM. The CDR3 coding sequence is TGTGCCAGCAGTTTATTCGGTGTTGCGCTTACCTACAATGAGCAGTTCTTC. Translating it yields CASSLFGVALTYNEQFF.

The rearrangement joins TRBV28 to TRBJ2-7; D may match TRBD1 or TRBD2 (5 bases each). This CDR3 region has 15 residues. CDR1 is MDHEN, CDR2 SYDVKM, per germline. V was shortened by 5 bases and J by 6 bases, with 20 bases between the two germline ends. CDR3 sequence: CASSPGTLMTSEQYF. CDR3 DNA: TGTGCCAGCAGTCCCGGGACCTTGATGACGTCCGAGCAGTACTTC.

The chain is built from TRBV7-6 and TRBJ2-1, with 7 bases identical to TRBD2. Per the germline V gene, CDR1 is SGHVS and CDR2 is FNYEAQ. This CDR3 has 16 amino acids. Trimming took 5 bases from V and 2 from J; bases not matched to a gene: 9. The CDR3 spells CASSPQGGSTYNEQFF. For the CDR3, the DNA is TGTGCCAGCAGCCCCCAGGGCGGGAGTACCTACAATGAGCAGTTCTTC.

This chain joins TRBV4-2 and TRBJ2-1; 10 nucleotides agree with TRBD2. This CDR3 is 15 amino acids long. The V segment lost 6 bases and the J segment 3 bases; nucleotides outside the gene matches: 5. CDR1 LGHNA and CDR2 YNFKEQ come from the germline V gene. The chain's CDR3 is CASSRGLADYNEQFF. CDR3 DNA sequence: TGTGCCAGCAGTCGAGGACTAGCGGACTACAATGAGCAGTTCTTC.